This T cell receptor beta chain emerged from a study of shared clonotypes between healthy human individuals. Clones were read by immunoSEQ multiplex PCR, and TCRdb kept only the in-frame ones, dropping some. The profile shows a few hundred thousand clones, more than 95% of them singletons. This CDR3 has 16 amino acids. Germline V gene lookup returns CDR1 SEHNR and CDR2 FQNEAQ (reference sequence). V lost 1 base, J lost 4 bases, and 6 bases stayed unmatched. The source is a woman younger than 45 in good health. The chain joins TRBV7-9 to TRBJ2-3; TRBD1 matches 9 bases. Sequences were obtained from naive CD4+ T cells sorted from blood. As for subset: CD45RA+ positively selected. For the CDR3, the DNA is TGTGCCAGCAGCTTAGAGGGACAGGGCATGGCAGATACGCAGTATTTT. This translates into CASSLEGQGMADTQYF.